The 26 T cell receptor beta chains listed next were all sequenced from one sample in a study of cytomegalovirus exposure and HLA in healthy donors. Researchers ran the PCR with 60 Vbeta and 13 Jbeta primers. The assay was immunoSEQ multiplex PCR, and TCRdb's table has in-frame clones only and misses some. Of hundreds of thousands of clones listed, around 76% were seen once; the top ten hold roughly 6%. Sequences were obtained from PBMCs. Receptors originate from a man between 35 and 55 years old in good health and CMV-seropositive.

The V gene is TRBV2, the J gene TRBJ2-5; 10 bases line up with TRBD2. This CDR3 is 14 amino acids long. Trimming at V came to 6 bases and at J to 4 bases, leaving 5 bases not matched to a gene. Germline values: CDR1 SNHLY, CDR2 FYNNEI. CDR3 bases: TGTGCCAGCAGGCCAGCTAGCGGGAGAGAGACCCAGTACTTC. Protein sequence: CASRPASGRETQYF.

This chain links TRBV5-1 with TRBJ2-5; 7 bases fit TRBD2. This CDR3 is built from 15 residues. Germline V lookup: CDR1 SGHRS, CDR2 YFSETQ. The junction had 8 bases not matched to a gene; V was cut back by 3 bases and J by 3 bases. CDR3 sequence (DNA): TGCGCCAGCAGCTCTAGGCGGGGGAACGAAGAGACCCAGTACTTC. Translating gives CASSSRRGNEETQYF.

The J gene is TRBJ2-4, the V gene TRBV6-5; 7 nucleotides agree with TRBD1. Looked up from germline, CDR1 is MNHEY and CDR2 is SVGAGI. CDR3 size: 16 residues. Trimming removed 4 bases from V and 0 bases from J; junction bases left unmatched: 6. CDR3 in amino acids: CASSWGTALAKNIQYF. CDR3 in DNA: TGTGCCAGCAGTTGGGGGACAGCACTAGCCAAAAACATTCAGTACTTC.

The genes are TRBV6-1 and TRBJ2-5; D gene uncertain. There are 12 residues in the CDR3. Per germline, CDR1 MNHNS and CDR2 SASEGT. The germline V and J ends were trimmed by 7 bases and 5 bases, with 11 bases remaining between them. The CDR3 DNA reads TGTGCCAGCACCCCCTCGCGGGAGACCCAGTACTTC. It yields the protein CASTPSRETQYF.

A note on this clone: Other DNA sequences in this sample translate to the same CDR3. V gene TRBV19 combines with J gene TRBJ1-1; D possibly corresponds to TRBD1 (5 bases). V was clipped by 5 bases and J by 1 base, with 14 bases between them. The CDR3 is 15 residues long. The V gene's germline CDR1 is LNHDA and CDR2 SQIVND (reference sequence). The CDR3 here is CASSDRTGGNTEAFF. Written as DNA, the CDR3 is TGTGCCAGTAGTGATAGGACGGGGGGGAACACTGAAGCTTTCTTT.

This chain uses TRBV25-1 with TRBJ2-1; 9 bases map to TRBD2. Germline V gene data show CDR1 as MGHDK and CDR2 as SYGVNS. The CDR3 covers 15 residues. Trimming cost V 4 bases and J 7 bases; bases outside gene matches: 8. CDR3 coding DNA: TGTGCCAGCAGTGTCCTTAGCGGGAGAGGAAATGAGCAGTTCTTC. Translation: CASSVLSGRGNEQFF.

This clone was counted only a few times. The chain joins TRBV28 to TRBJ1-5, with D possibly matching TRBD1 (5 bases). The CDR3 spans 14 residues. Germline values: CDR1 MDHEN, CDR2 SYDVKM. Trimming left V 2 bases short and J 3 bases short, with 8 bases between. The CDR3 coding sequence is TGTGCCAGCAGTTTAGCAGGGAACAATCAGCCCCAGCATTTT. This sequence encodes CASSLAGNNQPQHF.

The J gene is TRBJ1-1, the V gene TRBV4-1, with D uncertain. V lost 2 bases to trimming and J lost 5 bases, with 9 bases between them. This CDR3 is 13 amino acids long. The germline V gene encodes CDR1 MGHRA and CDR2 YSYEKL. The CDR3 DNA follows: TGCGCCAGCAGCCAACAGGCGCAAACTGAAGCTTTCTTT. This translates into CASSQQAQTEAFF.

The V and J genes are TRBV19 and TRBJ2-7, with TRBD2 matching 9 bases. In germline, CDR1 is LNHDA, CDR2 SQIVND (reference sequence). After removal of 4 bases from V and 3 bases from J, the junction contained 7 bases not matched to a gene. CDR3 length: 15 residues. CDR3 sequence: CASSRGLAGIYEQYF. DNA for the CDR3: TGTGCCAGTAGTAGGGGTCTAGCGGGAATCTACGAGCAGTACTTC.

The rearrangement uses TRBV5-4 and TRBJ2-7, with 11 bases aligning to TRBD1. CDR3 length equals 15 residues. Trimming took 2 bases from V and 2 from J; bases not matched to a gene: 3. Per the germline V gene, CDR1 is SGHNT and CDR2 is YYREEE (reference sequence). CDR3 DNA: TGTGCCAGCAGCTTTCCGGGACAGGGGGCCTACGAGCAGTACTTC. Translated: CASSFPGQGAYEQYF.

The chain employs TRBV19 and TRBJ2-2, with a possible D match to TRBD1 (6 bases). CDR1 and CDR2 from the germline V gene are LNHDA and SQIVND (reference sequence). The V and J ends lost 11 bases and 0 bases respectively, with 10 bases between them. The CDR3 length is 13 residues. Here the CDR3 DNA reads TGTGCCGGTCAGGGGACGAACACCGGGGAGCTGTTTTTT. Translation gives CAGQGTNTGELFF.

The chain is built from TRBV27 and TRBJ2-3; 12 nucleotides match TRBD2. Germline V gene sequence: CDR1 MNHEY, CDR2 SMNVEV (reference sequence). With 7 bases clipped from V and 2 bases from J, the junction kept 10 bases outside the gene matches. The CDR3 is 17 amino acids. CDR3 nucleotides: TGTGCCAGCAATTCTGGACTAGCGGGGACCTTCACAGATACGCAGTATTTT. Its translation: CASNSGLAGTFTDTQYF.

CDR3 nucleotide sequence: TGCGCCAGCAGCTTAGGGACAGGCTATGAAAAACTGTTTTTT. This gives the protein CASSLGTGYEKLFF. The rearrangement joins TRBV5-1 to TRBJ1-4, with TRBD1 matching 8 bases. From germline, CDR1 is SGHRS and CDR2 YFSETQ. The CDR3 sequence is 14 residues long. The ends lost 2 bases at V and 6 bases at J; junction bases unmatched: 3.

The chain carries TRBV9 and TRBJ2-2, with TRBD2 identical over 11 bases. In germline, CDR1 is SGDLS, CDR2 YYNGEE. Germline trimming cut 4 bases from V and 3 bases from J; bases unmatched to any gene: 5. There are 16 residues in the CDR3. The CDR3 spells CASSPQLAGDTGELFF. In DNA, the CDR3 is TGTGCCAGCAGCCCCCAACTAGCGGGAGACACCGGGGAGCTGTTTTTT. The complete variable domain, with remaining parts taken from reference TRBV9 and TRBJ2-2, reads DSGVTQTPKHLITATGQRVTLRCSPRSGDLSVYWYQQSLDQGLQFLIQYYNGEERAKGNILERFSAQQFPDLHSELNLSSLELGDSALYFCASSPQLAGDTGELFFGEGSRLTVL.

The chain employs TRBV7-9 and TRBJ2-1; 8 nucleotides match TRBD2. Looked up from germline, CDR1 is SEHNR and CDR2 is FQNEAQ (reference sequence). CDR3 length equals 15 residues. The V gene end was trimmed by 2 bases and the J gene end by 6 bases; junction bases not matched to a gene: 6. Here the CDR3 DNA reads TGTGCCAGCAGCTTATCGAGCGGGAGAGTCAATGAGCAGTTCTTC. Translated: CASSLSSGRVNEQFF.

The gene calls are TRBV2 and TRBJ2-5, with TRBD1 matching 8 bases. V lost 6 bases, J lost 3 bases, and 6 bases stayed unmatched. Germline V gene data show CDR1 as SNHLY and CDR2 as FYNNEI. The CDR3 runs 14 residues. The CDR3 DNA reads as TGTGCCAGCAGCGCCGGGACAGGAAAAGAGACCCAGTACTTC. Translated: CASSAGTGKETQYF.

The chain employs TRBV5-6 and TRBJ2-7; tentative D call: TRBD1 (6 bases). Per germline, CDR1 SGHDT and CDR2 YYEEEE. The CDR3 extends over 12 amino acids. The V end lost 3 bases, the J end lost 6 bases, and 10 bases lay between the germline ends. The CDR3: CASSSQGAEQYV. The CDR3 DNA reads as TGTGCCAGCAGCTCACAGGGTGCCGAGCAGTACGTC.

V usage is TRBV5-1 and J usage is TRBJ2-2, with D perhaps matching TRBD2 (9 bases). CDR3 length equals 19 residues. Germline CDR1 is SGHRS and CDR2 is YFSETQ. Trimming took 4 bases from V and 0 from J, leaving 22 bases between them. The chain's CDR3 is CASSRTGMSGRTNTGELFF. In DNA, the CDR3 is TGCGCCAGCAGCCGGACAGGGATGAGCGGGAGGACGAACACCGGGGAGCTGTTTTTT.

V gene TRBV6-5 combines with J gene TRBJ2-3; D gene unclear. V lost 2 bases to trimming and J lost 1 base, with 7 bases between them. Germline CDR1 MNHEY, CDR2 SVGAGI. The CDR3 is 14 residues long. For the CDR3, the DNA is TGTGCCAGCAGTTACCGCGGCGGCACAGATACGCAGTATTTT. This sequence encodes CASSYRGGTDTQYF.

The gene calls are TRBV29-1 and TRBJ2-1; D unclear. Trimming pared 7 bases from V and 5 bases from J, leaving 15 bases between. There are 13 residues in the CDR3. CDR1 and CDR2 from the germline V gene are SQVTM and ANQGSEA. CDR3 in amino acids: CSALYGANNEQFF. CDR3 bases: TGCAGCGCACTTTACGGAGCCAACAATGAGCAGTTCTTC.

This sequence joins TRBV9 and TRBJ2-1; TRBD2 aligns across 9 bases. In germline, CDR1 is SGDLS, CDR2 YYNGEE. Trimming at V came to 3 bases and at J to 0 bases, leaving 7 bases not matched to a gene. The CDR3 sequence is 17 residues long. The chain's CDR3 is CASSAGTSSSSYNEQFF. The CDR3, as DNA: TGTGCCAGCAGCGCCGGGACTAGCTCAAGCTCCTACAATGAGCAGTTCTTC.

The chain employs TRBV23-1 and TRBJ1-2; TRBD1 matches 7 bases. TRBV23-1 is an ORF; its function is uncertain. After removal of 1 base from V and 7 bases from J, the junction contained 12 bases not matched to a gene. CDR3 length: 16 residues. In DNA, the CDR3 is TGCGCCAGCAGTCAATGGGAAGGGACAGCCCGCGCTGGCTACACCTTC. Translating it yields CASSQWEGTARAGYTF.

The chain recombines TRBV29-1 with TRBJ2-1; D remains unclear. The CDR3 is 11 residues long. Germline CDR1 is SQVTM and CDR2 is ANQGSEA. With 8 bases removed from V and 9 bases from J, the gap between germline ends came to 14 bases. The CDR3 sequence: CSYRVTGEQFF. As DNA, the CDR3 is TGCAGCTACCGGGTGACGGGTGAGCAGTTCTTC.

The gene calls are TRBV14 and TRBJ1-6; tentative D call: TRBD1 (6 bases). Trimming shortened V by 3 bases and J by 8 bases, and 11 bases separated the two germline ends. This CDR3 comprises 14 residues. CDR1 is SGHDN, CDR2 FVKESK, per germline. The CDR3 coding sequence is TGTGCCAGCAGCCAGGGGCAGGGGTATTCACCCCTCCACTTT. The encoded protein is CASSQGQGYSPLHF.

This clone was picked up one time. The rearrangement uses TRBV6-5 and TRBJ2-4; 9 bases agree with TRBD1. CDR1 is MNHEY, CDR2 SVGAGI, per germline. The CDR3 consists of 16 residues. V was clipped by 0 bases and J by 8 bases; unmatched bases: 8. For the CDR3, the DNA is TGTGCCAGCAGTTACTCTGAGGGGACAGGGTATCACATTCAGTACTTC. This encodes CASSYSEGTGYHIQYF.

This clone was picked up a small number of times. The chain employs TRBV10-1 and TRBJ2-3; no reliable D call. The CDR3 is 14 residues long. The ends were cut back, 2 bases at V and 2 bases at J, with 8 bases in the middle. Germline V gene sequence: CDR1 WNHNN, CDR2 SYGVQD (reference sequence). The CDR3 is CASSEGLNTDTQYF. CDR3 DNA: TGCGCCAGCAGTGAGGGGCTAAACACAGATACGCAGTATTTT.